The rows below give T cell receptor beta chains drawn from one sample of a study of PD-1 blockade in mismatch repair-deficient tumors. This table comes from immunoSEQ multiplex PCR, and its TCRdb copy is limited to in-frame clones, with some not included. The sample lists around 130,000 clones, roughly 86% seen once, with roughly 10% in the top ten. The sample in question was peripheral blood, obtained 70 to 72 weeks after starting pembrolizumab. The receptors shown here come from an adult with mismatch repair-deficient cancer. The CDR3 runs from the conserved cysteine through the conserved F or W. A D gene is named only where the DNA matches it firmly. The size entry is marked missing in some rows and otherwise reads once, few, many or a size class.

clone_size j_call v_call d_call cdr3_nt cdr3_aa
few TRBJ1-2 TRBV29-1 TRBD1 TGCAGCGTTGAGTACAGGGGGCTATATGGCTACACCTTC CSVEYRGLYGYTF
- TRBJ2-3 TRBV6-6 TRBD2 TGTGCCAGCACACGACTAGCGGGAGGGTTCACAGATACGCAGTATTTT CASTRLAGGFTDTQYF
- TRBJ2-7 TRBV7-9 - TGTGCCAGCAGCTCTAAGTACGAGCAGTACTTC CASSSKYEQYF
few TRBJ2-7 TRBV11-2 TRBD1 TGTGCCAGCAGCTTCAGGACAGGCGACTCCTACGAGCAGTACTTC CASSFRTGDSYEQYF
- TRBJ2-1 TRBV13 TRBD2 TGTGCCAGCAGCTGGGCGGGGGTGGCCTCTTACAATGAGCAGTTCTTC CASSWAGVASYNEQFF
- TRBJ2-5 TRBV7-9 - TGTGCCAGCAGCTTTTTGGAGACCCAGTACTTC CASSFLETQYF
once TRBJ1-2 TRBV6-1 TRBD1 TGTGCCAGCAGTGAAGGGACAGGGGTGAGCTATGGCTACACCTTC CASSEGTGVSYGYTF
- TRBJ2-2 TRBV4-1 - TGCGCCAGCAGCCAAGTGGCCGGGGAGCTGTTTTTT CASSQVAGELFF
- TRBJ1-2 TRBV29-1 - TGCAGCGTTGAAGATGGCGACGGTAACTATGGCTACACCTTC CSVEDGDGNYGYTF
- TRBJ2-7 TRBV11-2 - TGTGCCAGCAGCCCCCAACCGGGACCTAACCCCTACGAGCAGTACTTC CASSPQPGPNPYEQYF
- TRBJ2-7 TRBV19 TRBD2 TGTGCCAGTAGTGCGACTAGCAGGAGCTCCTACGAGCAGTACTTC CASSATSRSSYEQYF
- TRBJ2-1 TRBV19 - TGTGCCAGTAGCTCCACAGGGACCCCCTACAATGAGCAGTTCTTC CASSSTGTPYNEQFF
- TRBJ1-2 TRBV7-3 - TGTGCCAGCAGCCCTTTGGGAGGCGGTAAGGGCTACACCTTC CASSPLGGGKGYTF
- TRBJ1-2 TRBV4-1 - TGCGCCAGCAGCCAAGGAGCCCGGGGGAGCCTCTCCTACACCTTC CASSQGARGSLSYTF
few TRBJ2-5 TRBV5-1 TRBD1 TGCGCCAGCAGCTTGGGCAGGGGGCAAGAGACCCAGTACTTC CASSLGRGQETQYF
- TRBJ2-3 TRBV11-2 - TGTGCCAGCAGCTCCATAGCGGTCGGAGGGGGCCAGACAGATACGCAGTATTTT CASSSIAVGGGQTDTQYF
- TRBJ2-3 TRBV29-1 - TGCAGCGGTACAGGGCCTAGCACAGATACGCAGTATTTT CSGTGPSTDTQYF
- TRBJ2-1 TRBV27 TRBD2 TGTGCCAGCAGTTCCCCCCTGACTAGCGGGATCAATGAGCAGTTCTTC CASSSPLTSGINEQFF
- TRBJ2-4 TRBV7-3 - TGTGCCAGCAGCTCCTCCATTGCGGACATTCAGTACTTC CASSSSIADIQYF
once TRBJ2-5 TRBV7-9 TRBD1 TGTGCCAGCAGCTTAGGGGCAGGGGGAGAGACCCAGTACTTC CASSLGAGGETQYF
- TRBJ2-4 TRBV1 - TGCACCAGCAGCCAAGACACCCAAATCCTAGCCAAAAACATTCAGTACTTC CTSSQDTQILAKNIQYF
- TRBJ2-1 TRBV6-6 TRBD2 TGTGCCAGCAGCAGGACTAGCGGGAGGGCCTACAATGAGCAGTTCTTC CASSRTSGRAYNEQFF
- TRBJ2-5 TRBV4-1 TRBD2 TGCGCCAGCAGCTCAAATTCCGGGACTAGCGGGGAAGAGACCCAGTACTTC CASSSNSGTSGEETQYF
- TRBJ2-2 TRBV7-2 - TGTGCCAGCAGCTTAGATCTGGGGACGGCCGGGGAGCTGTTTTTT CASSLDLGTAGELFF
- TRBJ2-2 TRBV4-3 - TGCGCCAGCAGCCACTATTGGGGGAACACCGGGGAGCTGTTTTTT CASSHYWGNTGELFF
- TRBJ2-1 TRBV11-2 TRBD2 TGTGCCAGCTTACCCCGTCGAGCGGGAGGGGGGTTTAATGAGCAGTTCTTC CASLPRRAGGGFNEQFF
- TRBJ2-3 TRBV7-9 TRBD2 TGTGCCAGCAGCTCGCCCCTAGCGGGAGTTTCAGATACGCAGTATTTT CASSSPLAGVSDTQYF
- TRBJ2-2 TRBV10-3 TRBD1 TGTGCCATCAGTGAGGACAGGGATAGCGGGGAGCTGTTTTTT CAISEDRDSGELFF
- TRBJ2-3 TRBV7-8 - TGTGCCAGCAGCTTATCAGGGCTAGTTGCAGATACGCAGTATTTT CASSLSGLVADTQYF
- TRBJ2-7 TRBV9 - TGTGCCAGCAGCGTAGGGGGCGCTAATTTGTACGAGCAGTACTTC CASSVGGANLYEQYF
- TRBJ2-7 TRBV29-1 - TGCAGCGTTGAAGGATTCAACTACGAGCAGTACTTC CSVEGFNYEQYF
- TRBJ2-3 TRBV6-5 - TGTGCCAGCAGTTACTCAGCAGGCGGAGATACGCAGTATTTT CASSYSAGGDTQYF
- TRBJ2-7 TRBV19 - TGTGCCAGTAGTACGAGCGGTTCCTACGAGCAGTACTTC CASSTSGSYEQYF
- TRBJ2-1 TRBV6-1 TRBD2 TGTGCCAGCAATTTGGGGACTAGCGGAAATGAGCAGTTCTTC CASNLGTSGNEQFF
- TRBJ2-2 TRBV7-6 - TGTGCCAGCAGCCCGGCCAACACCGGGGAGCTGTTTTTT CASSPANTGELFF
few TRBJ2-1 TRBV12-5 - TGTGCTAGCTCCAGGGGAGTGTATGAGCAGTTCTTC CASSRGVYEQFF
- TRBJ1-1 TRBV11-2 TRBD1 TGTGCCAGCAGCTTAGTAAGACAGGGCCGGTGGGTAGAGTCGCAAGCTTTCTTT CASSLVRQGRWVESQAFF
few TRBJ2-7 TRBV5-1 TRBD1 TGCGCCAGCTCCTGGACAGGGGGGTACGAGCAGTACTTC CASSWTGGYEQYF
- TRBJ2-1 TRBV6-6 - TGTGCCAGCAGTTACGCATTCTACAATGAGCAGTTCTTC CASSYAFYNEQFF
once TRBJ2-2 TRBV4-1 TRBD1 TGCGCCAGCAGCCAAGTCAGGGGGTTAGGGACCGGGGAGCTGTTTTTT CASSQVRGLGTGELFF
- TRBJ1-1 TRBV11-2 - TGTGCCAGCAGCCTTTCGGGTCTTGAAGCTTTCTTT CASSLSGLEAFF
- TRBJ1-2 TRBV5-6 - TGTGCCAGCAGCTTGTCGGTGAACTATGGCTACACCTTC CASSLSVNYGYTF
few TRBJ1-1 TRBV6-6 - TGTGCCAGCGGGGGGGGCGGCCCTGAAGCTTTCTTT CASGGGGPEAFF
- TRBJ2-1 TRBV6-5 TRBD1 TGTGCCAGCAGTTACCCAGACAGGGGGCCGGAGCAGTTCTTC CASSYPDRGPEQFF
- TRBJ2-7 TRBV4-2 TRBD2 TGTGCCAGCAGCTTTGGATTACGGGAGGGGGATTACGAGCAGTACTTC CASSFGLREGDYEQYF
- TRBJ2-1 TRBV19 TRBD2 TGTGCCAGTAGACCTTTAGCGGGCTCCTACAATGAGCAGTTCTTC CASRPLAGSYNEQFF
- TRBJ2-7 TRBV27 - TGTGCCAGCAGTTTATCAGGGCTCCACGAGCAGTACTTC CASSLSGLHEQYF
- TRBJ2-3 TRBV19 TRBD2 TGTGCCAGTAGTATTGGGACTACCTCGCGGGATACGCAGTATTTT CASSIGTTSRDTQYF
- TRBJ1-1 TRBV10-3 TRBD1 TGTGCCATCAGTGAGTCCTATATAGGACAGGACCGGGGAACTGAAGCTTTCTTT CAISESYIGQDRGTEAFF
once TRBJ2-2 TRBV7-9 - TGTGCCAGCAGCGGACCGGACGGGGCGGGAACGAACACCGGGGAGCTGTTTTTT CASSGPDGAGTNTGELFF
- TRBJ1-5 TRBV5-6 - TGTGCCAGCAGCTACCGGCTCAGCGGGAGTAATCAGCCCCAGCATTTT CASSYRLSGSNQPQHF
- TRBJ2-7 TRBV2 TRBD2 TGTGCCAGCAGCCCGGTAACTAGCGGGACCCTCTCCTACGAGCAGTACTTC CASSPVTSGTLSYEQYF
once TRBJ2-1 TRBV5-1 TRBD2 TGCGCCAGCAGCCGTAGGACTAGCGGGAGGGGGGTTTACAATGAGCAGTTCTTC CASSRRTSGRGVYNEQFF
- TRBJ2-1 TRBV7-2 TRBD1 TGTGCCAGCAGCTTACTGACAGGGGCCTACAATGAGCAGTTCTTC CASSLLTGAYNEQFF
few TRBJ1-2 TRBV19 TRBD1 TGTGCCAGTAGCACGGGACAGGGAGCCTATGGCTACACCTTC CASSTGQGAYGYTF
- TRBJ1-1 TRBV6-1 TRBD1 TGTGCCAGCAGTGAATTCAGGGGGCCGGGCACTGAAGCTTTCTTT CASSEFRGPGTEAFF
- TRBJ2-7 TRBV19 TRBD2 TGTGCCAACCACAACGGGGTAGCGGGAGATCCCTCCTACGAGCAGTACTTC CANHNGVAGDPSYEQYF
- TRBJ2-5 TRBV7-9 TRBD1 TGTGCCAGCAGCTTACTGGACAGGCAAGAGACCCAGTACTTC CASSLLDRQETQYF
- TRBJ1-2 TRBV5-4 - TGTGCCAGCAGCTTTACAGGAAGATACTATGGCTACACCTTC CASSFTGRYYGYTF
- TRBJ2-3 TRBV30 - TGTGCCTGGAGCAGGGGACCGGGGGATACGCAGTATTTT CAWSRGPGDTQYF